This note documents a single T cell receptor (beta chain) sequence. What it binds is not known. The repertoire was sequenced with immunoSEQ multiplex PCR; TCRdb's copy has only in-frame clones and lacks some. The table shows over 100,000 clones, with about 86% occurring only once. This sample was taken from a study of T cell responses to AZD1222 COVID-19 vaccine. On the study more broadly: Second doses were pooled across both intervals (about 4 or about 12 weeks).

Study-wide results and caveats: Clonal diversity was possibly underestimated; the donors were predominantly white British and more often female. Spike-spanning, vaccine-associated CD4 TCRs were dominant at 160-218 and 743-854.

Germline trimming cut 2 bases from V and 4 bases from J; bases unmatched to any gene: 4. There are 15 residues in the CDR3. Germline values: CDR1 MNHNS, CDR2 SASEGT. V usage is TRBV6-1 and J usage is TRBJ2-1; TRBD2 aligns across 8 bases. The TCR comes from an adult in good health. Material: peripheral blood, obtained on day 0 of AZD1222 vaccination. The CDR3 nucleotides read TGTGCCAGCAGTGAACGGCGGGGGGTGTACAATGAGCAGTTCTTC. Protein: CASSERRGVYNEQFF.